The 18 T cell receptor beta chains reported below all come from one sample, sequenced in a study of identical twins. MiXCR, applied by TCRdb to the 5' RACE reads, yields one record per CDR3 protein. The profile shows about 530,000 distinct CDR3 sequences, 13% to 15% of them singletons. These same records also appear under a second study, on yellow fever vaccine responses in identical twins.

Sequencing was done on a sample of CD4+ T cells sorted from blood. Every receptor here comes from a woman between 18 and 30 years old in good health.

In its sample, this clonotype was seen a few times. The rearrangement joins TRBV20-1 to TRBJ2-2, with D perhaps matching TRBD2 (6 bases). Trimming left V 4 bases short and J 7 bases short, with 13 bases between. Germline CDR1 and CDR2: DFQATT and SNEGSKA (reference sequence). The CDR3 totals 13 residues. Here the CDR3 reads CSATEGSYGELFF. CDR3 nucleotide sequence: TGCAGTGCTACGGAGGGGTCGTACGGGGAGCTGTTTTTT.

This clonotype was counted only a few times. The genes are TRBV20-1 and TRBJ1-1, with D perhaps matching TRBD1 (6 bases). Looked up from germline, CDR1 is DFQATT and CDR2 is SNEGSKA (reference sequence). Deletions cut 0 bases from V and 4 bases from J, with 9 bases between. This CDR3 has 13 residues. This CDR3 reads CSARDSRGTEAFF. CDR3 bases: TGCAGTGCTAGAGATAGCAGGGGCACTGAAGCTTTCTTT.

This clonotype has more than one count but fewer than ten. This chain connects TRBV7-9 to TRBJ2-3; D possibly corresponds to TRBD1 (6 bases). This CDR3 has 15 residues. Trimming shortened V by 4 bases and J by 2 bases, and 13 bases separated the two germline ends. Per the germline V gene, CDR1 is SEHNR and CDR2 is FQNEAQ (reference sequence). The chain's CDR3 is CASSSGQTFTDTQYF. The CDR3 DNA reads as TGTGCCAGCAGCTCAGGACAGACTTTCACAGATACGCAGTATTTT.

This clonotype appeared a few times. The V call is TRBV2, the J call TRBJ2-3; no clear D. V was pared by 3 bases and J by 1 base, with 5 bases between. The CDR3 extends over 13 amino acids. The germline V gene encodes CDR1 SNHLY and CDR2 FYNNEI. This chain's CDR3 is CASSDTRTDTQYF. Written as DNA, the CDR3 is TGTGCCAGCAGTGACACCCGCACAGATACGCAGTATTTT.

This clonotype has a handful of counts. The chain combines TRBV15 with TRBJ2-1; 9 bases are shared with TRBD2. V dropped 1 base and J dropped 7; count of bases not matched to a gene: 8. The CDR3 is 16 amino acids. Germline V CDR1 and CDR2: LNHNV, YYDKDF (reference sequence). In DNA, the CDR3 is TGTGCCACCAGCAGAGGCCCGGGTAGCGGGAGAAATGAGCAGTTCTTC. Translation gives CATSRGPGSGRNEQFF.

V usage is TRBV20-1 and J usage is TRBJ2-7, with D tentatively TRBD1 or TRBD2 (5 bases each). Germline V lookup: CDR1 DFQATT, CDR2 SNEGSKA (reference sequence). The CDR3 extends over 13 amino acids. CDR3: CTGEGLAPGEQYF. CDR3 in DNA: TGCACTGGAGAGGGGTTGGCCCCCGGCGAGCAGTACTTC.

The table lists this clonotype with a few counts. The chain employs TRBV3-1 and TRBJ2-1; 8 bases match TRBD2. The ends lost 0 bases at V and 5 bases at J; junction bases unmatched: 9. The CDR3 length is 17 residues. Germline CDR1 is LGHDT and CDR2 is YNNKEL (reference sequence). This chain's CDR3 is CASSQDRKTSGHNEQFF. The DNA of the CDR3 is TGTGCCAGCAGCCAAGATAGGAAAACTAGCGGTCACAATGAGCAGTTCTTC.

The V call is TRBV12-3 or TRBV12-4, the J call TRBJ1-5; possible D gene TRBD1, 5 bases. Trimming shortened V by 1 base and J by 5 bases, and 9 bases separated the two germline ends. This CDR3 is 14 amino acids long. CDR3 bases: TGTGCCAGCAGTTTAGGGCCAGGGTATCAGCCCCAGCATTTT. This codes for CASSLGPGYQPQHF.

The chain is built from TRBV28 and TRBJ1-4, with D perhaps matching TRBD1 (6 bases). Trimming left V 8 bases short and J 8 bases short, with 12 bases between. The CDR3 consists of 12 residues. Germline CDR1 reads MDHEN; CDR2 reads SYDVKM. The CDR3 reads CASRRGVEKLFF. The CDR3 DNA reads TGTGCCAGCCGCAGGGGAGTGGAAAAACTGTTTTTT.

This clonotype was observed a few times. The gene calls are TRBV18 and TRBJ2-2; D tentatively fits TRBD1 or TRBD2 (5 bases each). Per germline, CDR1 KGHSH and CDR2 LQKENI. V lost 3 bases, J lost 4 bases, and 15 bases lay in between. This CDR3 is built from 16 residues. The CDR3 region has the DNA TGTGCCAGCTCACCCTCAATTGCAGGGACCACCGGGGAGCTGTTTTTT. Protein product: CASSPSIAGTTGELFF.

In this sample, this clonotype turned up a few times. J is TRBJ2-3 and V is TRBV24-1; perhaps TRBD2 as D (7 bases). In germline, CDR1 is KGHDR, CDR2 SFDVKD. Trimming took 2 bases from V and 3 from J, leaving 14 bases between them. The CDR3 runs to 16 residues. The CDR3, as DNA: TGTGCCACCAGTGATTGGGGGGGCCGAGGGACAGATACGCAGTATTTT. Translated, it gives CATSDWGGRGTDTQYF.

The CDR3 DNA is TGCGCCAGCAGCCAAGATGCGAGGGGCCAGCCCCAGCATTTT. Encoded protein: CASSQDARGQPQHF. This chain links TRBV4-1 with TRBJ1-5, with a weak D call TRBD1 (5 bases). Trimming pared 0 bases from V and 7 bases from J, leaving 10 bases between. The CDR3 length is 14 residues. Looked up from germline, CDR1 is MGHRA and CDR2 is YSYEKL.

This rearrangement joins TRBV6-1 to TRBJ2-3, with 12 bases matching TRBD1. This CDR3 spans 16 amino acids. J lost 4 bases, V lost 6 bases, and 8 bases had no gene match. The germline V gene has CDR1 MNHNS and CDR2 SASEGT. CDR3 nucleotides: TGTGCCAGCAGCCGAGGGACAGGGGGCCGATCAGATACGCAGTATTTT. It translates to CASSRGTGGRSDTQYF.

This clonotype was detected only a few times. The CDR3 loop is CSVAGGRAEGTQYF. The CDR3 DNA reads TGCAGCGTTGCTGGCGGGAGGGCTGAGGGGACCCAGTACTTC. The rearrangement uses TRBV29-1 and TRBJ2-5; 9 nucleotides match TRBD2. The CDR3 is made up of 14 amino acids. Per germline, CDR1 SQVTM and CDR2 ANQGSEA. V was pared by 4 bases and J by 7 bases, with 10 bases of the junction left unmatched.

This clonotype was counted ten times or more. The chain combines TRBV12-3 or TRBV12-4 with TRBJ2-2; D is unresolved. Trimming cost V 6 bases and J 1 base, with 9 bases left between them. The CDR3 has 14 amino acids. The CDR3, as DNA: TGTGCCAGCAGGCTTCTTGAGAACACCGGGGAGCTGTTTTTT. Protein: CASRLLENTGELFF.

V usage is TRBV6-2 or TRBV6-3 and J usage is TRBJ2-5; tentatively, D is TRBD1 or TRBD2 (5 bases each). The V and J ends lost 8 bases and 5 bases respectively, with 15 bases between them. This CDR3 region has 13 residues. Germline CDR1 and CDR2: MNHEY and SVGEGT. CDR3 protein: CASGDGGRETQYF. CDR3 nucleotide sequence: TGTGCCAGCGGGGACGGAGGTAGGGAGACCCAGTACTTC.

This clonotype was detected a few times. This chain uses TRBV12-5 with TRBJ2-1; D assignment may be TRBD1 or TRBD2 (6 bases each). This CDR3 contains 13 residues. Per germline, CDR1 LGHNT and CDR2 FRNRAP. The germline V and J ends were trimmed by 4 bases and 10 bases, with 14 bases remaining between them. Here the CDR3 reads CASGSPVGGEQFF. The CDR3 nucleotides read TGTGCTAGTGGTTCGCCTGTGGGGGGCGAGCAGTTCTTC.

This clonotype was detected a few times. The rearrangement joins TRBV7-9 to TRBJ1-4; D uncertain. Germline assignment: CDR1 SEHNR and CDR2 FQNEAQ (reference sequence). V was clipped by 2 bases and J by 8 bases, with 9 bases between them. This CDR3 comprises 13 residues. The CDR3 DNA follows: TGTGCCAGCAGCTTATCAGGATACGAAAAACTGTTTTTT. Residues: CASSLSGYEKLFF.